Following are 18 T cell receptor beta chains from one sample sequenced in a study of cytomegalovirus exposure and HLA in healthy donors. Use of 60 Vbeta and 13 Jbeta primers characterized the PCR. Sequencing was performed with immunoSEQ multiplex PCR; in TCRdb, only in-frame clones are kept and a portion is missing. Of about 140,000 clones in the sample, about 80% were seen once. Specimen: PBMCs. These receptors were collected from a woman aged 40 to 50 in good health and CMV-seronegative.

The gene calls are TRBV10-3 and TRBJ1-1; tentatively, D is TRBD1 (5 bases). Trimming cost V 5 bases and J 3 bases, with 22 bases left between them. The CDR3 extends over 17 amino acids. Germline V gene sequence: CDR1 ENHRY, CDR2 SYGVKD. CDR3 nucleotides: TGTGCCATCAGTATGAACGTCAGGGTGAATACGGACACTGAAGCTTTCTTT. Protein product: CAISMNVRVNTDTEAFF.

The rearrangement joins TRBV25-1 to TRBJ1-1; 7 bases fit TRBD1. V lost 6 bases to trimming and J lost 2 bases; unmatched junction nucleotides: 15. CDR3 length equals 17 residues. The germline V gene has CDR1 MGHDK and CDR2 SYGVNS. The DNA for the CDR3 is TGTGCCAGCAGGAGTAGAGAATTACAGGGGAGAAACACTGAAGCTTTCTTT. Protein product: CASRSRELQGRNTEAFF.

The chain couples TRBV7-3 to TRBJ1-2, with 7 positions matching TRBD1. In germline, CDR1 is SGHTA, CDR2 FQGTGA. This CDR3 is built from 14 residues. J lost 4 bases, V lost 2 bases, and 4 bases had no gene match. The CDR3: CASSLAGGSYGYTF. In DNA, the CDR3 is TGTGCCAGCAGCTTAGCAGGGGGTAGCTATGGCTACACCTTC.

This clone was seen once. V and J are TRBV28 and TRBJ2-1, with D possibly being TRBD2 (7 bases). The CDR3 is 15 amino acids. The germline gives CDR1 MDHEN, CDR2 SYDVKM. Trimming pared 4 bases from V and 2 bases from J, leaving 12 bases between. CDR3 residues: CASSSTGTTYNEQFF. Here the CDR3 DNA reads TGTGCCAGCAGTTCAACAGGGACTACCTACAATGAGCAGTTCTTC. The full variable domain, its missing parts supplied by reference TRBV28 and TRBJ2-1, is DVKVTQSSRYLVKRTGEKVFLECVQDMDHENMFWYRQDPGLGLRLIYFSYDVKMKEKGDIPEGYSVSREKKERFSLILESASTNQTSMYLCASSSTGTTYNEQFFGPGTRLTVL.

The chain combines TRBV14 with TRBJ1-3; D not certain. CDR1 and CDR2 (germline): SGHDN, FVKESK. V was clipped by 3 bases and J by 3 bases, with 6 bases between them. CDR3 length equals 13 residues. The CDR3 protein is CASSHQVGNTIYF. The CDR3 nucleotides are TGTGCCAGCAGCCATCAGGTTGGAAACACCATATATTTT.

The V and J genes are TRBV18 and TRBJ2-1; maybe TRBD2 (6 bases). This CDR3 contains 14 residues. V gave up 1 base and J gave up 5 bases, with 9 bases separating them. CDR1 and CDR2 (germline): KGHSH, LQKENI. The CDR3 DNA reads TGTGCCAGCTCACCACAGGGACTCCACAATGAGCAGTTCTTC. This gives the protein CASSPQGLHNEQFF.

V gene TRBV4-1 combines with J gene TRBJ2-7; 12 bases are a match to TRBD1. This CDR3 contains 16 residues. V was pared by 2 bases and J by 5 bases, with 7 bases of the junction left unmatched. Germline values: CDR1 MGHRA, CDR2 YSYEKL. The CDR3 DNA follows: TGCGCCAGCAGCCAACGAAGGGACAGGGGGCTCGACGAGCAGTACTTC. This sequence encodes CASSQRRDRGLDEQYF.

V usage is TRBV28 and J usage is TRBJ2-3; D perhaps matches TRBD2 (6 bases). Germline assignment: CDR1 MDHEN and CDR2 SYDVKM. V gave up 7 bases and J gave up 1 base, with 15 bases separating them. The CDR3 contains 15 residues. Here the CDR3 reads CASIESGSRTDTQYF. CDR3 in DNA: TGTGCCAGCATCGAGAGCGGGTCCCGCACAGATACGCAGTATTTT.

The chain has TRBV11-2 and TRBJ2-3; 8 nucleotides agree with TRBD2. Germline loops: CDR1 SGHAT, CDR2 FQNNGV. Germline trimming cut 5 bases from V and 7 bases from J; bases unmatched to any gene: 11. The CDR3 consists of 15 residues. The CDR3 spells CASSPGERERYTQYF. The DNA of the CDR3 is TGTGCCAGCAGCCCCGGGGAGCGGGAGAGGTATACGCAGTATTTT.

The chain carries TRBV6-5 and TRBJ1-3; D is unresolved. In germline, CDR1 is MNHEY, CDR2 SVGAGI. The CDR3 spans 13 residues. V dropped 5 bases and J dropped 4 bases, with 9 bases sitting between them. CDR3 sequence: CASSPSLGNTIYF. CDR3 coding DNA: TGTGCCAGCAGTCCCTCCCTGGGAAACACCATATATTTT.

CDR3 nucleotides: TGTGCCAGCAGCTTGGAGGGGACAGGGATGATAGATACGCAGTATTTT. Residues: CASSLEGTGMIDTQYF. The J gene is TRBJ2-3, the V gene TRBV2; the match to TRBD1 covers 9 bases. J was trimmed by 5 bases and V by 6 bases; bases with no gene match: 12. This CDR3 comprises 16 residues. Looked up from germline, CDR1 is SNHLY and CDR2 is FYNNEI.

CDR3 in DNA: TGTGCCACCAGCAGAGGGGACAGGGACGACCTATACGAGCAGTACTTC. Translated, it gives CATSRGDRDDLYEQYF. This chain connects TRBV15 to TRBJ2-7; 9 nucleotides line up with TRBD1. Trimming cost V 1 base and J 4 bases; bases outside gene matches: 8. The CDR3 totals 16 residues. Germline assignment: CDR1 LNHNV and CDR2 YYDKDF (reference sequence).

The rearrangement joins TRBV28 to TRBJ2-4, with D maybe TRBD2 (7 bases). Germline CDR1 reads MDHEN; CDR2 reads SYDVKM. This CDR3 contains 14 residues. The V and J ends lost 3 bases and 4 bases respectively, with 10 bases between them. The CDR3 bases are TGTGCCAGCAGTTTCGCGGGGGCTAAAAACATTCAGTACTTC. Translating it yields CASSFAGAKNIQYF.

This chain joins TRBV2 and TRBJ2-3, with 10 bases identical to TRBD2. The germline V gene encodes CDR1 SNHLY and CDR2 FYNNEI. V lost 4 bases, J lost 4 bases, and 8 bases stayed unmatched. The CDR3 contains 16 residues. The CDR3 loop is CASSAPSGGAADTQYF. The CDR3 bases are TGTGCCAGCAGTGCCCCCAGCGGGGGGGCCGCAGATACGCAGTATTTT. Full variable domain (remainder filled in from reference TRBV2 and TRBJ2-3): EPEVTQTPSHQVTQMGQEVILRCVPISNHLYFYWYRQILGQKVEFLVSFYNNEISEKSEIFDDQFSVERPDGSNFTLKIRSTKLEDSAMYFCASSAPSGGAADTQYFGPGTRLTVL.

The chain recombines TRBV5-1 with TRBJ2-1; 11 bases match TRBD2. Trimming at V came to 1 base and at J to 2 bases, leaving 2 bases not matched to a gene. Germline CDR1 SGHRS, CDR2 YFSETQ. This CDR3 has 16 amino acids. The CDR3 sequence: CASSLSSGGTYNEQFF. As DNA, the CDR3 is TGCGCCAGCAGCTTGTCTAGCGGGGGGACCTACAATGAGCAGTTCTTC.

The chain has TRBV15 and TRBJ2-5; D possibly corresponds to TRBD2 (7 bases). V dropped 0 bases and J dropped 5 bases, with 13 bases sitting between them. The germline V gene encodes CDR1 LNHNV and CDR2 YYDKDF (reference sequence). CDR3 size: 15 residues. The CDR3: CATSRDEGRGETQYF. The DNA for the CDR3 is TGTGCCACCAGCAGAGATGAGGGGAGGGGGGAGACCCAGTACTTC.

There are a few counts of this clone. The chain is built from TRBV29-1 and TRBJ1-1, with 7 bases fitting TRBD1. CDR1 is SQVTM and CDR2 is ANQGSEA in the germline V gene. V was pared by 0 bases and J by 4 bases, with 2 bases of the junction left unmatched. The CDR3 runs to 13 residues. The CDR3: CSVEEGGSTEAFF. The CDR3 nucleotides are TGCAGCGTTGAAGAAGGGGGCAGCACTGAAGCTTTCTTT.

The V and J genes are TRBV6-1 and TRBJ2-1; D remains unclear. Germline V gene sequence: CDR1 MNHNS, CDR2 SASEGT. The CDR3 totals 15 residues. V was shortened by 7 bases and J by 2 bases, with 15 bases between the two germline ends. The chain's CDR3 is CASTLAASTYNEQFF. As DNA, the CDR3 is TGTGCCAGCACCCTGGCGGCGTCAACCTACAATGAGCAGTTCTTC.